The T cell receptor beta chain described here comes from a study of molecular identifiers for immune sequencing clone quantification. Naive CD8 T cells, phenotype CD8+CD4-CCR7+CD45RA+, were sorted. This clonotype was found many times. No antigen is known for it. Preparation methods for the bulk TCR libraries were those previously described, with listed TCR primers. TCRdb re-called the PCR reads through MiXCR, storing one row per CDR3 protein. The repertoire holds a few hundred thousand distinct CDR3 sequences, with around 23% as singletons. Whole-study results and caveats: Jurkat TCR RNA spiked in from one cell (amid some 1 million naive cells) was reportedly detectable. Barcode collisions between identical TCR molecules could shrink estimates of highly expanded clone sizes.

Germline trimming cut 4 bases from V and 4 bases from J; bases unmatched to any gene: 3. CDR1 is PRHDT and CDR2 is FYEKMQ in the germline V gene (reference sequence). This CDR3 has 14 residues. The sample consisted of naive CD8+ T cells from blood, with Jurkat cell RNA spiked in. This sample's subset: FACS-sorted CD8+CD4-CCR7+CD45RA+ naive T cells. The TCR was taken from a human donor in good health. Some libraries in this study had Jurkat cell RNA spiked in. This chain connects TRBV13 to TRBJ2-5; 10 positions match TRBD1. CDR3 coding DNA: TGTGCCAGCAGCTGGGACAGGGGACGAGAGACCCAGTACTTC. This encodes CASSWDRGRETQYF.